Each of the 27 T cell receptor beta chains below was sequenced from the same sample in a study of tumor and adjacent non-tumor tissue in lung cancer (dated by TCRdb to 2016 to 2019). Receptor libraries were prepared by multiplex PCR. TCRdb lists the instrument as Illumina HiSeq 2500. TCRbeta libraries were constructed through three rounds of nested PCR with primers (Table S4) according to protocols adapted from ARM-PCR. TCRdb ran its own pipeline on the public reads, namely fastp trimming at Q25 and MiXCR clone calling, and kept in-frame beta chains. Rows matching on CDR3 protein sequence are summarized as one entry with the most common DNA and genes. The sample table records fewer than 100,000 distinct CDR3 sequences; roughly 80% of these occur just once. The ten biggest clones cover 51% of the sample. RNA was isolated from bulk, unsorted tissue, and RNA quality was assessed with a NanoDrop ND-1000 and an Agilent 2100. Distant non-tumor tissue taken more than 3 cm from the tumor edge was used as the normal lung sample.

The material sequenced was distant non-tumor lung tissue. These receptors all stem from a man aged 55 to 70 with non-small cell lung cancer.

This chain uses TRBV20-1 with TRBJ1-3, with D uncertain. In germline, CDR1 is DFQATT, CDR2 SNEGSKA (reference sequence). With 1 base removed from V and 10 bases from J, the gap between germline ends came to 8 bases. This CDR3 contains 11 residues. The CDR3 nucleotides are TGCAGTGCTAGAGTCATACATACCATATATTTT. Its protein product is CSARVIHTIYF.

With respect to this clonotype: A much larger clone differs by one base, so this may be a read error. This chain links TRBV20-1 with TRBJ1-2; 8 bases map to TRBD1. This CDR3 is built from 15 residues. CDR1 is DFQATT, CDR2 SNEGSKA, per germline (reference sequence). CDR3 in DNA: TGCAGTGCTAGATGGGGCAGGGGGCCTGGGGAGGGCTACAGCTTC. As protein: CSARWGRGPGEGYSF.

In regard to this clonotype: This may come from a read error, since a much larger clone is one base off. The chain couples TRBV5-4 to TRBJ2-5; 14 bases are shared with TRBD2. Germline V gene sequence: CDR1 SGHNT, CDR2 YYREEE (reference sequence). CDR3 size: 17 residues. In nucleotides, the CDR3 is TGTGCCAACAGCCCTGGGACTAGCGGGGGCTTCCAAGAGACCCAGTACTTC. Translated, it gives CANSPGTSGGFQETQYF.

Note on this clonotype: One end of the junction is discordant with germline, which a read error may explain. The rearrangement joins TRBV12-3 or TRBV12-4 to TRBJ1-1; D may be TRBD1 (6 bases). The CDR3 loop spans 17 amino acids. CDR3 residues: CASSMTTTGGMNTEVFF. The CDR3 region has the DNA TGTGCCAGCAGCATGACTACGACAGGTGGCATGAACACTGAAGTTTTCTTT.

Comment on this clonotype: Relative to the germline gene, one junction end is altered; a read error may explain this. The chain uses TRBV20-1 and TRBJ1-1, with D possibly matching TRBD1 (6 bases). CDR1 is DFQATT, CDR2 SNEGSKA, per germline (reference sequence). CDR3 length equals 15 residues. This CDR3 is CNARDWRGVNTEAFF. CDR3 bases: TGCAATGCTAGAGATTGGAGGGGGGTGAACACTGAAGCCTTCTTT.

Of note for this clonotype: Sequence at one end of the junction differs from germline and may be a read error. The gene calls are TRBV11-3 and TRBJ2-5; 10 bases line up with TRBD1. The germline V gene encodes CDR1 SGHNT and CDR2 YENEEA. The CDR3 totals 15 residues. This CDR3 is CDSILGTGVPETQYF. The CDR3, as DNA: TGTGACAGCATCTTAGGGACAGGGGTGCCAGAGACCCAGTACTTC.

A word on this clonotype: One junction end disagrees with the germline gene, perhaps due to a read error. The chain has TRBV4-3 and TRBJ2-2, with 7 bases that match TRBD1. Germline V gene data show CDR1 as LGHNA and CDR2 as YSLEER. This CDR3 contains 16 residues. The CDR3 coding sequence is TGCGCCAGCAGCCATTCAGGGGGAGAAATGGCCGGGGAGCTGTTATTT. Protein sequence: CASSHSGGEMAGELLF.

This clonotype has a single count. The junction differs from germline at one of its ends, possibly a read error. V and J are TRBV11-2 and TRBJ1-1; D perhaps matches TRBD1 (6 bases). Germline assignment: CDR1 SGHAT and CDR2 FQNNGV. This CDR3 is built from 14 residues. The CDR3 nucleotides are TGTGCCAACACCTTAGTCGGGAGGGACACTGAAGCCTTCTTT. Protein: CANTLVGRDTEAFF.

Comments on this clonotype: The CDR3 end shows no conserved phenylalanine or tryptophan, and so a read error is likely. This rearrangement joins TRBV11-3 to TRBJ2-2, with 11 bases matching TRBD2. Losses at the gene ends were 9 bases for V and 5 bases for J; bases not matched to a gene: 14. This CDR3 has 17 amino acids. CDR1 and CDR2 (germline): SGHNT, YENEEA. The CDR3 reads CARSHLATSGATGELFV. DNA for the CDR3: TGTGCCAGAAGCCACCTCGCGACTAGCGGGGCGACCGGGGAGCTGTTTGTT.

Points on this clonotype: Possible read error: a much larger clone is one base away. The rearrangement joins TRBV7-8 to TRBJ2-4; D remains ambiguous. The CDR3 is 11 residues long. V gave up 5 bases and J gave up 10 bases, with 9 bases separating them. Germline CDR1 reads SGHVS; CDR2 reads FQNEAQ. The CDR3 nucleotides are TGTGCCAGCAGCCTTGACTTTATTCAGTACTTC. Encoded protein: CASSLDFIQYF. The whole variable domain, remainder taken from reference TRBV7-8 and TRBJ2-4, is GAGVSQSPRYKVAKRGQDVALRCDPISGHVSLFWYQQALGQGPEFLTYFQNEAQLDKSGLPSDRFFAERPEGSVSTLKIQRTQQEDSAVYLCASSLDFIQYFGAGTRLSVL.

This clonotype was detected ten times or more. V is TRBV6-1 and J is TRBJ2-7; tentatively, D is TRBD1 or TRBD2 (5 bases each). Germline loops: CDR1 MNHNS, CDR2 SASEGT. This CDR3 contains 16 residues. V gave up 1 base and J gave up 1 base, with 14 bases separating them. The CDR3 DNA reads TGTGCCAGCAGTGAAGATTATGGGACGGGATCCTACGAGCAGTACTTC. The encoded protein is CASSEDYGTGSYEQYF.

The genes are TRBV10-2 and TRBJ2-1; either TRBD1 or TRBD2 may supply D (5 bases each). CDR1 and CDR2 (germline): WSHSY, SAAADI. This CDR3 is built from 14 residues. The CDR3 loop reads CATYGDGPYNEQFF. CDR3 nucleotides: TGCGCAACCTATGGGGACGGTCCCTACAATGAGCAGTTCTTC.

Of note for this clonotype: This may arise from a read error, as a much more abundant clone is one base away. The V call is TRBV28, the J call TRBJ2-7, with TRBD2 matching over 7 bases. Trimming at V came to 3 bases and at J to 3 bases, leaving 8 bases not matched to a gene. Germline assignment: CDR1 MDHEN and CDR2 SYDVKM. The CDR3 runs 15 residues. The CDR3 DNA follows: TGTGCCAGCAGTTTTCATGGACTAGGTATCTACGAGCAGTACTTC. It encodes CASSFHGLGIYEQYF.

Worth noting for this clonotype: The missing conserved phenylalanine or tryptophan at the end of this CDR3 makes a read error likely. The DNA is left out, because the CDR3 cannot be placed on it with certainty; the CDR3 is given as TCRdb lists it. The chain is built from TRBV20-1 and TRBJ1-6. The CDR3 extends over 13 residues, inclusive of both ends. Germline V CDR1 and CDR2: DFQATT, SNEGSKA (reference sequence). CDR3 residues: CNARDSYENPLHY.

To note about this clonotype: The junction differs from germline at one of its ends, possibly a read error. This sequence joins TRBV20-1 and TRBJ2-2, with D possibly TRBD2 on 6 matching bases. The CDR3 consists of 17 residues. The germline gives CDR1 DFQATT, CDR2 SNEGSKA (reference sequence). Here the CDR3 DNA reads TGCAGTGCTATGGCTTCGGGTGGGGGGAGCAACACCGGTGAGCTGTTTTTT. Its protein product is CSAMASGGGSNTGELFF.

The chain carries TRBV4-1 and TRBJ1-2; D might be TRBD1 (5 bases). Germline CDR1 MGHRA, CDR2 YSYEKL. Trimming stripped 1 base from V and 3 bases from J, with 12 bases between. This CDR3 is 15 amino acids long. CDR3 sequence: CASSQGWGPDYGYTF. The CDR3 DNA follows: TGCGCCAGCAGCCAAGGCTGGGGACCCGACTATGGCTACACCTTC.

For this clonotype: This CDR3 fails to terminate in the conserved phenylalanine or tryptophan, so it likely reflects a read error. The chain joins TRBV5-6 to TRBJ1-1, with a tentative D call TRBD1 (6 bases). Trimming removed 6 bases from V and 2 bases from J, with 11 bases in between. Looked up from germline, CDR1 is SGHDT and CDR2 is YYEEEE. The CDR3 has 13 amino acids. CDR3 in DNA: TGTGCCAGCACAGGACAGTTAAACACTGAAGCTTTCTCT. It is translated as CASTGQLNTEAFS.

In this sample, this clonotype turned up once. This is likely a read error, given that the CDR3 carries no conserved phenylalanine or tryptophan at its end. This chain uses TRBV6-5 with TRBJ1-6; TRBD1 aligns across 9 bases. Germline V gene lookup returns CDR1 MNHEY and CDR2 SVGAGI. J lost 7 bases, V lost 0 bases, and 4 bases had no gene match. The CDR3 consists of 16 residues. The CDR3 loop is CASSYSGTGWNSPLHL. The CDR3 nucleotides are TGTGCCAGCAGTTACTCGGGGACAGGGTGGAATTCACCCCTCCACCTT.

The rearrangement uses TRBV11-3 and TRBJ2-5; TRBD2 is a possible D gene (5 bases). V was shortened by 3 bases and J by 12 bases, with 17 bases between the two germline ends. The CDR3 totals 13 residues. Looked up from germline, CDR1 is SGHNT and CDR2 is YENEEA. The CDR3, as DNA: TGTGCCAGCAGCTTTACCCGGGAAGAGACAAAGTACTTC. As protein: CASSFTREETKYF. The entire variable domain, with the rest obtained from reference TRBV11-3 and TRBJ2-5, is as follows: EAGVVQSPRYKIIEKKQPVAFWCNPISGHNTLYWYLQNLGQGPELLIRYENEEAVDDSQLPKDRFSAERLKGVDSTLKIQPAELGDSAVYLCASSFTREETKYFGPGTRLLVL.

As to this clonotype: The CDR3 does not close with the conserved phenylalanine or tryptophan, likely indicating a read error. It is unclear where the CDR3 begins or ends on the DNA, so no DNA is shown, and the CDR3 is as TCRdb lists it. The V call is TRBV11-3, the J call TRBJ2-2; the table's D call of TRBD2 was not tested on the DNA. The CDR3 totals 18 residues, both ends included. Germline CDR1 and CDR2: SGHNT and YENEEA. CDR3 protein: CASSSRGAGGYIAGELVL.

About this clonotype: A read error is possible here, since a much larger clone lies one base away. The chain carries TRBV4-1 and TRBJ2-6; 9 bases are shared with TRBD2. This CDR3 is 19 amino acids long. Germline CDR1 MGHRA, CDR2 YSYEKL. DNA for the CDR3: TGCACCAGCAGCCAAGATAAGGGTAGCGGGAGATCTGGGGCCAACGTCCTGACTTTC. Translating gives CTSSQDKGSGRSGANVLTF.

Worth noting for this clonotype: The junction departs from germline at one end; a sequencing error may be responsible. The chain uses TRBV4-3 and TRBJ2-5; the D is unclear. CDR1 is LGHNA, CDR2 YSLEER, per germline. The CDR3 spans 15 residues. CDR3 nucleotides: TGCGGCAGCAGACAAGGGCCGGGTCCCCAAGAGACCCAGTACTTC. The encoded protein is CGSRQGPGPQETQYF.

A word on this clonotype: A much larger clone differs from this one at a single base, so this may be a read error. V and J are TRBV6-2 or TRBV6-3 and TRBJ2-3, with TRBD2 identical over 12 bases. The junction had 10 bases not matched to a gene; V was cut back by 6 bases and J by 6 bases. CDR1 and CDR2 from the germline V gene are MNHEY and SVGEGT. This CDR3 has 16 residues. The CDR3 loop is CASRSSSGRAFDTQYF. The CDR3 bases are TGTGCCAGCAGATCGTCTAGCGGGAGGGCCTTTGATACGCAGTATTTT.

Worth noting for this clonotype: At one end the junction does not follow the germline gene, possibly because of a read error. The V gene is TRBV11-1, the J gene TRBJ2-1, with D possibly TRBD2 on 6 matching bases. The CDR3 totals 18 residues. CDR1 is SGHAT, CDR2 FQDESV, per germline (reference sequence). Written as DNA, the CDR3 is TGTGTCAGCTGCTTAGCTCAAGTCTATGCGGGGCAGATCCCCCAGCAGTTCTTT. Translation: CVSCLAQVYAGQIPQQFF.

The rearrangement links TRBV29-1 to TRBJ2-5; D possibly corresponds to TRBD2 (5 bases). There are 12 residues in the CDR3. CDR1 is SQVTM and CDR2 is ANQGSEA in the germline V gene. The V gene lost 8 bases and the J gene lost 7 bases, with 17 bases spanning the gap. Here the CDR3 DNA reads TGCAGCATTCTTGTTCCCGCGGGGACCCAGTACTTC. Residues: CSILVPAGTQYF.

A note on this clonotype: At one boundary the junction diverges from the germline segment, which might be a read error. CDR3: CATSLDRVTRATQYF. Written as DNA, the CDR3 is TGTGCCACCAGCTTAGACCGGGTTACAAGAGCTACGCAGTATTTT. The chain uses TRBV11-2 and TRBJ2-3; D ambiguous. There are 15 residues in the CDR3. Germline V gene lookup returns CDR1 SGHAT and CDR2 FQNNGV.

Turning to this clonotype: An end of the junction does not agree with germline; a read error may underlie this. The CDR3, as DNA: TGCGCCAGCAGCCAAGATGGGACAGGGACTCACACCGGGGAACTGTTTTTT. Amino acids: CASSQDGTGTHTGELFF. The rearrangement uses TRBV4-1 and TRBJ2-2; TRBD1 matches at 9 bases. Germline CDR1 is MGHRA and CDR2 is YSYEKL. The CDR3 is 17 amino acids.